These 14 T cell receptor beta chains were all obtained from the same sample, sequenced in a study of tumor-infiltrating lymphocytes in primary liver carcinoma. A primer matching the constant region was used to make TCR beta cDNA from 450 to 500 ng of total RNA. Three rounds of nested multiplex PCR with slightly modified ARM-PCR produced TCR beta libraries. PCR rounds one and two used TRBV1-TRBV30 forward primers with a C-beta reverse primer for about 9 cycles each. TCRdb redid the calling of the multiplex PCR reads with MiXCR, one entry per CDR3 protein. The sample includes 100,000 or so distinct CDR3 sequences, 80% to 85% seen only once; the top ten take about 20%. Co-extracting RNA and DNA was done with roughly 17-31 mg of unsorted bulk tissue as input. The sequenced sample consisted of liver tumor tissue from sampling region 3. Subset defined: tumor region T3, left-lateral pole. These TCRs come from a middle-aged man with primary liver carcinoma and hepatitis B virus infection.

About this clonotype: Sequence at one end of the junction differs from germline and may be a read error. V is TRBV29-1 and J is TRBJ1-1; the match to TRBD1 covers 8 bases. The CDR3 extends over 15 amino acids. CDR1 and CDR2 from the germline V gene are SQVTM and ANQGSEA. CDR3 residues: CSVAGGWGMNTEGFF. The CDR3 DNA reads TGCAGCGTTGCAGGGGGCTGGGGTATGAACACTGAAGGTTTCTTC. Full variable domain (remainder filled in from reference TRBV29-1 and TRBJ1-1): SAVISQKPSRDICQRGTSLTIQCQVDSQVTMMFWYRQQPGQSLTLIATANQGSEATYESGFVIDKFPISRPNLTFSTLTVSNMSPEDSSIYLCSVAGGWGMNTEGFFGQGTRLTVV.

As concerns this clonotype: The junction shows a germline mismatch at one end, possibly a read error. V and J are TRBV12-3 or TRBV12-4 and TRBJ2-1; TRBD2 is a possible D gene (7 bases). CDR3 length: 15 residues. The CDR3 DNA reads as TGTGGCAGCAGTTTATATAAGGGGGGGCACAATGAGCAATTCTTC. Protein sequence: CGSSLYKGGHNEQFF.

This clonotype was detected many times. This CDR3 reads CSVTGTSGSGEYNEQFF. As DNA, the CDR3 is TGCAGCGTGACCGGGACTAGCGGGAGTGGGGAATACAATGAGCAGTTCTTC. The rearrangement joins TRBV29-1 to TRBJ2-1; 14 bases are a match to TRBD2. Germline CDR1 is SQVTM and CDR2 is ANQGSEA. Losses at the gene ends were 6 bases for V and 4 bases for J; bases not matched to a gene: 11. The CDR3 is 17 amino acids.

Comments on this clonotype: This could be a read error, since a much larger clone is one nucleotide away. The V call is TRBV7-2, the J call TRBJ1-4; D gene ambiguous. From germline, CDR1 is SGHTA and CDR2 FQGNSA. Trimming stripped 9 bases from V and 2 bases from J, with 13 bases between. The CDR3 sequence is 14 residues long. CDR3: CARSRSTTNEKLFF. The CDR3 DNA reads TGTGCCAGGAGCCGTAGTACGACTAATGAAAAACTGTTTTTT.

A note on this clonotype: This CDR3 is missing its conserved last phenylalanine or tryptophan, likely due to a read error. The J gene is TRBJ2-6, the V gene TRBV10-3, with TRBD1 identical over 9 bases. CDR1 and CDR2 (germline): ENHRY, SYGVKD. CDR3 length: 16 residues. CDR3 DNA sequence: TGTGCCATCGGGGGACAGGGAGCCTCTGGGGCCTACGTCCTGACTTAC. Translating gives CAIGGQGASGAYVLTY.

For this clonotype: Because it lacks the conserved phenylalanine or tryptophan at the end, this CDR3 is likely a read error. The CDR3 sequence is CASSFSGTSETKNIQYY. CDR3 in DNA: TGTGCCAGCAGTTTTTCCGGGACTAGCGAGACCAAAAACATTCAGTACTAC. This chain uses TRBV11-1 with TRBJ2-4, with 10 bases aligning to TRBD2. The V gene's germline CDR1 is SGHAT and CDR2 FQDESV (reference sequence). V trimming: 6 bases; J trimming: 2 bases; junction bases outside the gene matches: 10. CDR3 size: 17 residues.

About this clonotype: A read error may account for a junction end that differs from germline. CDR3 protein: CATTSVSSYNKQFF. The CDR3 DNA reads TGTGCCACCACTAGCGTGAGCTCCTACAATAAGCAATTTTTC. This sequence joins TRBV6-6 and TRBJ2-1, with 7 positions matching TRBD2. CDR1 MNHNY and CDR2 SVGAGI come from the germline V gene (reference sequence). This CDR3 spans 14 amino acids.

On this clonotype itself: With a much larger clone just one base away, this may be a read error. The rearrangement links TRBV4-2 to TRBJ2-7, with D perhaps matching TRBD1 or TRBD2 (5 bases each). This CDR3 is built from 15 residues. The germline V gene encodes CDR1 LGHNA and CDR2 YNFKEQ. The CDR3 spells CTSSQGKGSGYEQYF. CDR3 DNA: TGCACCAGCAGCCAAGGTAAGGGGAGCGGCTACGAGCAGTACTTC.

The rearrangement joins TRBV12-3 or TRBV12-4 to TRBJ1-3, with D maybe TRBD1 (5 bases). With 3 bases removed from V and 5 bases from J, the gap between germline ends came to 14 bases. The CDR3 loop spans 15 amino acids. The chain's CDR3 is CASSFQTGERNTIYF. The CDR3 DNA sequence: TGTGCCAGCAGTTTCCAGACGGGGGAGAGAAACACCATATATTTT.

Worth noting for this clonotype: This could be a read error, since a much larger clone is one nucleotide away. This chain links TRBV19 with TRBJ2-3, with D maybe TRBD2 (6 bases). The CDR3 covers 12 residues. Germline V gene sequence: CDR1 LNHDA, CDR2 SQIVND (reference sequence). As DNA, the CDR3 is TGTGTCAGTAGGCTTAGCGGAGATACGCAGTATTTT. It yields the protein CVSRLSGDTQYF.

Notes on this clonotype: Germline and junction disagree at one end, which may indicate a read error. The chain uses TRBV7-8 and TRBJ2-1, with 12 bases matching TRBD2. The germline V gene encodes CDR1 SGHVS and CDR2 FQNEAQ. This CDR3 is 16 amino acids long. The CDR3 nucleotides are TGTACCAGCAGTTATCTAGCGGGAGGGTCCTACAATGAGCAGTTCTTC. Translating it yields CTSSYLAGGSYNEQFF.

This clonotype appeared a single time. One junction end does not reproduce the germline sequence, and a read error may be involved. This chain joins TRBV7-9 and TRBJ2-7; D is possibly TRBD1 or TRBD2 (5 bases each). Germline CDR1 SEHNR, CDR2 FQNEAQ (reference sequence). This CDR3 is 14 amino acids long. The CDR3 loop reads CANSPRERAYEQYF. In nucleotides, the CDR3 is TGTGCCAACAGCCCCAGGGAGAGGGCCTACGAGCAATACTTC.

This chain links TRBV11-2 with TRBJ1-4, with D unresolved. The ends were cut back, 6 bases at V and 10 bases at J, with 18 bases in the middle. This CDR3 is built from 14 residues. The germline CDR1 and CDR2 sequences are SGHAT and FQNNGV. CDR3 in amino acids: CASSFDQVGGKLFF. CDR3 DNA sequence: TGTGCCAGCAGTTTCGATCAAGTAGGTGGAAAACTGTTTTTT.

On this clonotype: One end of the junction varies from germline; a read error may be responsible. The rearrangement joins TRBV5-4 to TRBJ2-1; no firm D call. CDR3 length equals 11 residues. From germline, CDR1 is SGHNT and CDR2 YYREEE (reference sequence). The CDR3 DNA follows: TGCGCCAGCAGCTTTAACGTCGAGCAGTTCTTC. It encodes CASSFNVEQFF.